These 18 T cell receptor beta chains originate from one sample sequenced in a study of blood T cells in healthy people across ages. A second PCR, run for roughly 7 to 11 cycles, used a sample-barcoded 5' primer plus a J-beta primer mix. TCRdb reanalysed the 5' RACE reads using MiXCR and keeps one entry per CDR3 protein. The table has 780,000 or so distinct CDR3 sequences, 20% to 25% seen once. These data are also associated with another study on T cells of mothers and their children.

The specimen was blood. The receptors were gathered from a boy aged 5-17 years in good health.

This rearrangement joins TRBV18 to TRBJ2-5, with 8 bases fitting TRBD1. The CDR3 is 15 residues long. V dropped 4 bases and J dropped 2; count of bases not matched to a gene: 6. Looked up from germline, CDR1 is KGHSH and CDR2 is LQKENI. The CDR3 nucleotides are TGTGCCAGCTCACTGCTCCGGGACAGGCAAGAGACCCAGTACTTC. Translating it yields CASSLLRDRQETQYF.

To note about this clonotype: The germline gene is not matched at one end of the junction; a read error may be the cause. The chain links TRBV6-1 to TRBJ2-5, with D hard to call. The germline V gene encodes CDR1 MNHNS and CDR2 SASEGT. The CDR3 covers 16 residues. CDR3 coding DNA: TGTGCCAGCAGCCCCAATCGACTCACCAACCAGGAGACCCAATACTTC. Its translation: CASSPNRLTNQETQYF.

This clonotype was detected a few times. The genes are TRBV9 and TRBJ2-6; TRBD1 agrees at 10 bases. The CDR3 sequence is 17 residues long. Looked up from germline, CDR1 is SGDLS and CDR2 is YYNGEE. The V gene end was trimmed by 0 bases and the J gene end by 4 bases; junction bases not matched to a gene: 4. Written as DNA, the CDR3 is TGTGCCAGCAGCGTAGTGGGACAGGGGTCAGGGGCCAACGTCCTGACTTTC. It yields the protein CASSVVGQGSGANVLTF.

Ten or more counts support this clonotype. The V and J genes are TRBV7-3 and TRBJ1-2, with D maybe TRBD1 (5 bases). The CDR3 length is 13 residues. Per germline, CDR1 SGHTA and CDR2 FQGTGA. V was clipped by 2 bases and J by 6 bases, with 10 bases between them. This CDR3 reads CASSLDRGDGYTF. As DNA, the CDR3 is TGTGCCAGCAGCTTAGATCGAGGGGATGGCTACACCTTC.

The chain joins TRBV28 to TRBJ2-5, with TRBD2 matching over 11 bases. The CDR3 has 18 amino acids. V was pared by 5 bases and J by 4 bases, with 15 bases of the junction left unmatched. Germline values: CDR1 MDHEN, CDR2 SYDVKM. The CDR3 DNA sequence: TGTGCCAGCAGTCCCCCCACCCTACTAGCGGGAGTACGAGAGACCCAGTACTTC. Translated: CASSPPTLLAGVRETQYF.

CDR3: CSASRTDGYTF. DNA of the CDR3: TGCAGTGCTAGTCGAACCGATGGCTACACCTTC. The V call is TRBV20-1, the J call TRBJ1-2; D is unclear. V lost 3 bases and J 6 bases, leaving 8 bases between the germline ends. The CDR3 is 11 amino acids. Germline V gene lookup returns CDR1 DFQATT and CDR2 SNEGSKA (reference sequence).

The V call is TRBV7-9, the J call TRBJ2-4; TRBD1 is a possible D gene (5 bases). The CDR3 has 15 amino acids. Germline assignment: CDR1 SEHNR and CDR2 FQNEAQ (reference sequence). Trimming shortened V by 5 bases and J by 0 bases, and 11 bases separated the two germline ends. CDR3 sequence reads: CASSPRELAKNIQYF. DNA of the CDR3: TGTGCCAGCAGCCCCAGGGAACTAGCCAAAAACATTCAGTACTTC.

This clonotype has just a few counts. The chain uses TRBV20-1 and TRBJ2-6, with 8 bases aligning to TRBD1. The V and J ends lost 2 bases and 2 bases, in that order; junction bases with no gene match: 2. Germline CDR1 DFQATT, CDR2 SNEGSKA (reference sequence). The length of the CDR3 is 15 residues. DNA for the CDR3: TGCAGTGCTAGACCGGGACAGGCTGGGGCCAACGTCCTGACTTTC. It codes for CSARPGQAGANVLTF.

The rearrangement links TRBV20-1 to TRBJ2-1; D unclear. The CDR3 contains 10 residues. The V end was cut by 8 bases, the J end by 10 bases, with 12 bases between. The germline V gene encodes CDR1 DFQATT and CDR2 SNEGSKA (reference sequence). The CDR3 coding sequence is TGCAGTCCCTCGCACGCGGAGCAGTTCTTC. As protein: CSPSHAEQFF.

This clonotype was observed many times. The V call is TRBV12-3 or TRBV12-4, the J call TRBJ2-7; TRBD1 aligns across 7 bases. J was trimmed by 2 bases and V by 0 bases; bases with no gene match: 1. The CDR3 is made up of 14 amino acids. CDR3 DNA: TGTGCCAGCAGTTTAGCGCAGGGGGCCTACGAGCAGTACTTC. It specifies CASSLAQGAYEQYF.

This clonotype was counted at least ten times. V usage is TRBV29-1 and J usage is TRBJ2-3; the D is unclear. V lost 4 bases to trimming and J lost 6 bases, with 2 bases between them. There are 9 residues in the CDR3. Germline V gives CDR1 SQVTM, CDR2 ANQGSEA. The CDR3, as DNA: TGCAGCGTTGGGGATACGCAGTATTTT. It codes for CSVGDTQYF.

This clonotype appeared once. The V and J genes are TRBV7-2 and TRBJ1-1; TRBD1 is a possible D gene (6 bases). This CDR3 has 15 amino acids. CDR1 and CDR2 from the germline V gene are SGHTA and FQGNSA. The V end lost 5 bases, the J end lost 1 base, and 14 bases lay between the germline ends. The CDR3 reads CASSQAGQQNTEAFF. The CDR3 DNA is TGTGCCAGCAGCCAGGCCGGACAGCAGAACACTGAAGCTTTCTTT.

Here the CDR3 reads CASSQDRYGWTSAYEQYF. CDR3 bases: TGTGCCAGCAGCCAAGATAGGTACGGGTGGACTAGCGCTTACGAGCAGTACTTC. The chain joins TRBV4-2 to TRBJ2-5, with 9 nucleotides matching TRBD2. The tail of the sequence fits TRBJ2-7 better, so the J call may be wrong. CDR1 LGHNA and CDR2 YNFKEQ come from the germline V gene. The CDR3 has 18 residues.

The chain joins TRBV3-1 to TRBJ2-1, with TRBD2 as a possible D gene (6 bases). Germline V lookup: CDR1 LGHDT, CDR2 YNNKEL (reference sequence). The CDR3 sequence is 16 residues long. The ends were cut back, 4 bases at V and 2 bases at J, with 15 bases in the middle. The CDR3 nucleotides read TGTGCCAGCAGCCGAGGAGATGGAGGGCCCTACAATGAGCAGTTCTTC. Residues: CASSRGDGGPYNEQFF.

This clonotype has just a few counts. V and J are TRBV12-3 or TRBV12-4 and TRBJ1-5; D possibly corresponds to TRBD1 (5 bases). Trimming cost V 6 bases and J 7 bases, with 10 bases left between them. The CDR3 totals 12 residues. This chain's CDR3 is CASRKGQQPQHF. The CDR3 DNA is TGTGCCAGCAGAAAGGGGCAACAGCCCCAGCATTTT.

This clonotype was seen only a few times. This chain joins TRBV4-1 and TRBJ2-7; D might be TRBD1 or TRBD2, each matching 6 bases. CDR3 size: 16 residues. The germline CDR1 and CDR2 sequences are MGHRA and YSYEKL. V was pared by 0 bases and J by 3 bases, with 15 bases between. The DNA for the CDR3 is TGCGCCAGCAGCCAAGATCGTAGACAGGAGGGCTACGAGCAGTACTTC. It codes for CASSQDRRQEGYEQYF.

The genes are TRBV7-8 and TRBJ2-3, with 8 nucleotides matching TRBD1. Trimming removed 1 base from V and 2 bases from J; junction bases left unmatched: 5. This CDR3 contains 16 residues. Germline loops: CDR1 SGHVS, CDR2 FQNEAQ. DNA for the CDR3: TGTGCCAGCAGCTTAGAGAGGGACAGGAACACAGATACGCAGTATTTT. Encoded protein: CASSLERDRNTDTQYF.

This clonotype has a handful of counts. The chain employs TRBV28 and TRBJ2-1; 11 bases are a match to TRBD2. The DNA end lines up better with TRBJ2-7; the J call may be wrong. This CDR3 has 19 amino acids. The V gene's germline CDR1 is MDHEN and CDR2 SYDVKM. In nucleotides, the CDR3 is TGTGCCAGCAGTTTCGCAACCGGGACTAGCGGTAGCCTCTCCTACGAGCAGTACTTC. This translates into CASSFATGTSGSLSYEQYF.